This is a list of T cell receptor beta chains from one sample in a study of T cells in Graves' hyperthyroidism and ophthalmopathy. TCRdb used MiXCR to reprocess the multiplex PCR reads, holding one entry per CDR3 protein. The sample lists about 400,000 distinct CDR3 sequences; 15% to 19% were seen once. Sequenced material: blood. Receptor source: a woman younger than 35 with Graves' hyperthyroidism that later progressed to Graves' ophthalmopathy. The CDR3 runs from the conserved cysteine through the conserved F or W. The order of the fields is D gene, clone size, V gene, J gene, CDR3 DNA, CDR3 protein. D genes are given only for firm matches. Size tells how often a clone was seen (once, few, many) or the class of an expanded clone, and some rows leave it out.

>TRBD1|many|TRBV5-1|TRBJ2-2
TGCGCCAGCTTCGGGACAGGGGGCCCCGGGGAGCTGTTTTTT
CASFGTGGPGELFF
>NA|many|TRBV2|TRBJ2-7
TGTGCCAGCAGTTGGGCAGGGGGGATGCAGTACTTC
CASSWAGGMQYF
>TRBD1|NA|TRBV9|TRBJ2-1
TGTGCCAGCAGCGTCTCGGGACAGGAGATCAATGAGCAGTTCTTC
CASSVSGQEINEQFF
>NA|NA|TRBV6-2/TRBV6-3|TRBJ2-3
TGTGCCAGCAGTCCACCCCTAAGCACAGATACGCAGTATTTT
CASSPPLSTDTQYF
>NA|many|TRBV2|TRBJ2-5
TGTGCCAGCAGCCGGACAACTTTTGGGCTCCTGCAAGAGACCCAGTACTTC
CASSRTTFGLLQETQYF
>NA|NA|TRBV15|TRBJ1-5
TGTGCCACCAGCAGATCCGCGGGACCTAGGGCCCAGCATTTT
CATSRSAGPRAQHF
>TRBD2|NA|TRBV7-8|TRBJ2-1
TGTGCCAGCAGCCCCGAGGGACTAGTTATGAATGAGCAGTTCTTC
CASSPEGLVMNEQFF
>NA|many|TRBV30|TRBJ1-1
TGTGCCTGGAGTTGGGGATCGGCTACTGAAGCTTTCTTT
CAWSWGSATEAFF
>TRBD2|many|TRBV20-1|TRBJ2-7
TGCAGTGCTAGGCGTGGACTAGTCGGTAAACACGAGCAGTACTTC
CSARRGLVGKHEQYF
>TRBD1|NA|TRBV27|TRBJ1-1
TGTGCCAGCAGTTTCTTACCACCACGACAGGGAGGCACTGAAGCTTTCTTT
CASSFLPPRQGGTEAFF
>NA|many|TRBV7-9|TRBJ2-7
TGTGCCAGCAGCTTAGGATCTGGCGGGCCGAACGAGCAGTACTTC
CASSLGSGGPNEQYF
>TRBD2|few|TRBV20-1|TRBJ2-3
TGCAGTGCTAGGCCGCGACTAGCCTTAAGCACAGATACGCAGTATTTT
CSARPRLALSTDTQYF
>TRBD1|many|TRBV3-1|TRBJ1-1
TGTGCCAGCACTCCAACAGGGGTGGTGAACACTGAAGCTTTCTTT
CASTPTGVVNTEAFF
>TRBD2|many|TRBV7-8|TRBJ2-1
TGTGCCAGCAGCTTAGGACTAGCGGGCCCCAATGAGCAGTTCTTC
CASSLGLAGPNEQFF
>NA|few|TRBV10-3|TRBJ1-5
TGTGCCATCAGTGACCCACGAGAAAATCAGCCCCAGCATTTT
CAISDPRENQPQHF
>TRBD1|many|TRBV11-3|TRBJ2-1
TGTGCCAGCAGCTCCTCCACCGGGACAGGGGCGAGAGGGGAGCAGTTCTTC
CASSSSTGTGARGEQFF
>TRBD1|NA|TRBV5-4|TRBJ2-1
TGTGCCAGCAGCTGGACAGGGGCGACTGAGCAGTTCTTC
CASSWTGATEQFF
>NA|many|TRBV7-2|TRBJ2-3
TGTGCCAGCAGCTTTAGGCCCGCGGGCAGCACAGATACGCAGTATTTT
CASSFRPAGSTDTQYF
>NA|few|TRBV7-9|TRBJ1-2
TGTGCCAGCAGCCCCCCCGGAGGCTACACCTTC
CASSPPGGYTF
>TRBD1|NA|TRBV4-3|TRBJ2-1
TGCGCCAGCAGCCAAGATTTTCTGCGACAGGGTTCCAATGAGCAGTTCTTC
CASSQDFLRQGSNEQFF
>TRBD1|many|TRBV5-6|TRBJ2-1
TGTGCCAGCAGCTTCGGGACTAGGACAGGGGGCAACACTGAGCAGTTCTTC
CASSFGTRTGGNTEQFF
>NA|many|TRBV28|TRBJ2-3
TGTGCCAGCAGCCGGAGTTTTAGCACAGATACGCAGTATTTT
CASSRSFSTDTQYF
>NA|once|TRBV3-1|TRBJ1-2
TGTGCCAGCACTTATGGGGGAAGCGGCTCCACCTTC
CASTYGGSGSTF
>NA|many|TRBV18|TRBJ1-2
TGTGCCAGCTCACCACCGACGGCCAGGGCGAGGGGTGGTGGCTACACCTTC
CASSPPTARARGGGYTF
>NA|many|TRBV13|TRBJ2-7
TGTGCCAGCAGCCAGTTCGACAGAGCCTACGAGCAGTACTTC
CASSQFDRAYEQYF
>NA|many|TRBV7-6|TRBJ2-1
TGTGCCAGCAGCAAAGACAGCTTGTACAATGAGCAGTTCTTC
CASSKDSLYNEQFF
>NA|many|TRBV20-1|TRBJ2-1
TGCAGTGCTAGAGGGACTATATTTGAGCAGTTCTTC
CSARGTIFEQFF